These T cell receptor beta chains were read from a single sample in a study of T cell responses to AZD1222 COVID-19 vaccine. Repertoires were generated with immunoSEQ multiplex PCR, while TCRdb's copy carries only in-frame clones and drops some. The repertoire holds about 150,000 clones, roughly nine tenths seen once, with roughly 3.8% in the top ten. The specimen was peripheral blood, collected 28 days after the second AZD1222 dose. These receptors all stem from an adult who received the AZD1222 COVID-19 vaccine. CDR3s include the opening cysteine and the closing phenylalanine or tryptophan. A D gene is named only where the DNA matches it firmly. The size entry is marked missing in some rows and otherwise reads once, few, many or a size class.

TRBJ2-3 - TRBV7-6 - CASSSSLRPDTQYF TGTGCCAGCAGCTCCTCTCTAAGGCCAGATACGCAGTATTTT
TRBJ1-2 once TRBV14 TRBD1 CASSRGGQEDYTF TGTGCCAGCAGCCGGGGGGGACAGGAGGACTACACCTTC
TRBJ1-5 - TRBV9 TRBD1 CASSVGSGGEGPQHF TGTGCCAGCAGCGTAGGGTCAGGGGGCGAGGGGCCCCAGCATTTT
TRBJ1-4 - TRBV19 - CASSIRWSGGNGRNEKLFF TGTGCCAGTAGTATAAGGTGGTCGGGGGGAAACGGACGTAATGAAAAACTGTTTTTT
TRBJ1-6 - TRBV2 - CASSDGQNSPLHF TGTGCCAGCAGTGACGGCCAGAACTCACCCCTCCACTTT
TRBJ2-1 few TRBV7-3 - CASSPSGAPYNEQFF TGTGCCAGCAGCCCCTCGGGAGCGCCCTACAATGAGCAGTTCTTC
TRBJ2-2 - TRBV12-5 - CASGLDPGELFF TGTGCTAGTGGTTTGGACCCCGGGGAGCTGTTTTTT
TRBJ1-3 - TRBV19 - CASSIGRADGNTIYF TGTGCCAGTAGTATTGGCCGGGCGGATGGAAACACCATATATTTT
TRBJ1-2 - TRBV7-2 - CASSLETQGLYGYTF TGTGCCAGCAGCTTAGAGACCCAGGGCCTCTATGGCTACACCTTC
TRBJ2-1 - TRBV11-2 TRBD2 CASSPGTSGGVYNEQFF TGTGCCAGCAGCCCCGGGACTAGCGGGGGGGTCTACAATGAGCAGTTCTTC
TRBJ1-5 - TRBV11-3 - CASSFAGSNQPQHF TGTGCCAGCAGCTTTGCGGGGAGCAATCAGCCCCAGCATTTT
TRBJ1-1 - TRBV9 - CASSVVYTEAFF TGTGCCAGCAGCGTAGTCTACACTGAAGCTTTCTTT
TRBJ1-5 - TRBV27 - CASKTAGSPQHF TGTGCCAGCAAAACTGCCGGTTCACCCCAGCATTTT
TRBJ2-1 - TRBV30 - CAWSVVRRENNEQFF TGTGCCTGGAGTGTAGTCCGCAGGGAGAACAATGAGCAGTTCTTC
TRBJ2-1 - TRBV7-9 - CASSLVRDNEQFF TGTGCCAGCAGCTTAGTCCGGGACAATGAGCAGTTCTTC
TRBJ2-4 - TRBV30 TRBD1 CAWRTGGLDIQYF TGTGCCTGGAGAACAGGGGGCCTGGACATTCAGTACTTC
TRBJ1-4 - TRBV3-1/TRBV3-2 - CASSHAGRTTNEKLFF TGTGCCAGCAGCCACGCGGGGAGGACAACTAATGAAAAACTGTTTTTT
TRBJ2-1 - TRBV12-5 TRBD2 CASVPGLAYNEQFF TGTGCTAGTGTTCCGGGACTAGCGTACAATGAGCAGTTCTTC
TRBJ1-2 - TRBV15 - CATSRDGGGTGGGYTF TGTGCCACCAGCAGAGATGGGGGAGGTACAGGTGGTGGCTACACCTTC